The clone carrying this TCR beta chain was detected only a few times. The V gene's germline CDR1 is SQVTM and CDR2 ANQGSEA. Trimming took 6 bases from V and 6 from J, leaving 10 bases between them. The CDR3 totals 11 residues. This entry belongs to a study of CD8+ T cells in alopecia areata. Reverse transcription of extracted RNA yielded cDNA, which provided the sequencing template. The assay was immunoSEQ multiplex PCR, and TCRdb's table has in-frame clones only and misses some. The sample shows 130,000 to 150,000 clones, 45% to 60% of them seen only once. The input for sequencing was CD4+ T cells sorted from blood, taken at week 0. The TCR originated in a human donor with alopecia areata. The rearrangement links TRBV29-1 to TRBJ2-3; D possibly corresponds to TRBD1 (5 bases). This chain's CDR3 is CSVKDTDTQYF. The CDR3 bases are TGCAGCGTCAAGGACACTGATACGCAGTATTTT.